Detailed here is one T cell receptor (beta chain). Its specificity is not known. The data belong to a study of OX40 agonist ivuxolimab in advanced cancers. Here immunoSEQ multiplex PCR was the method, and the copy in TCRdb shows in-frame clones only, minus some. Here the sample spans about 93,000 clones, under 95% being singletons. Study-wide results and limits: Some of the lowest clonal expansion was seen in partial responders at 0.1-3.0 mg/kg. Researchers did not establish what antigens the expanded peripheral T cells target.

This CDR3 region has 14 residues. V lost 2 bases to trimming and J lost 3 bases, with 10 bases between them. Germline CDR1 and CDR2: SGHNT and YYREEE (reference sequence). The sample was CD4+ or CD8+ T cells sorted from blood, taken in a trial of the OX40 agonist ivuxolimab. The TCR sequence derives from an adult with an advanced solid tumor such as melanoma, head and neck, liver or kidney cancer. V and J are TRBV5-4 and TRBJ2-3; a weak D match, TRBD1 (5 bases). For the CDR3, the DNA is TGTGCCAGCAGCTTCTCAGGGTGGACAGATACGCAGTATTTT. Amino acid sequence: CASSFSGWTDTQYF.